The text below deals with one T cell receptor (beta chain). Its matching antigen is unknown. The sample is drawn from a study of shared clonotypes between healthy human individuals. Whole-study results and caveats: It was observed that about 5% of naive CD4 clonotypes were shared across a handful of donors. Sequencing depth was expected to influence donor clonotype sharing. What naive subsets generally showed was a larger estimated richness than memory subsets showed.

The CDR3 is 8 amino acids. Germline loops: CDR1 DFQATT, CDR2 SNEGSKA (reference sequence). It was about 190 ng DNA, about 30,000 T cell genomes, that sorted-subset replicate PCRs used. Sequenced by immunoSEQ multiplex PCR; TCRdb stores in-frame clones only, minus some. The sample consists of about 800,000 clones, 96% of them appearing once. The naive CD8 subset, CD45RO-negative cells positively selected for CCR7, excluded terminally differentiated effector memory CD45RA+ cells. The V and J genes are TRBV20-1 and TRBJ2-5; no clear D gene. The source material was naive CD8+ T cells sorted from blood. This clonotype was sampled from a man aged 30 to 45 in good health. The CDR3 nucleotides read TGCAGCTACGCGCCCCAGTACTTC. It specifies CSYAPQYF.